The subject of this entry is one TCR beta chain. Its specificity is not known. Combining a sample-barcoded 5' primer with a J-beta primer mix, a second PCR ran for roughly 7 to 11 cycles. Each CDR3 protein is one row after TCRdb ran MiXCR on the 5' RACE reads. The table lists fewer than 700,000 distinct CDR3 sequences, roughly 48% of them singletons, with roughly 24% in the top ten. This sample was taken from a study of blood T cells in healthy people across ages. General study findings and limits: It was the long-lived donors that had more naive CD4+ cells and higher diversity than aged donors. Among T cells, TCR beta diversity per million cells dropped roughly linearly as age rose.

Trimming removed 4 bases at V and 8 bases at J, with 12 bases between. The V gene's germline CDR1 is SGHRS and CDR2 YFSETQ. The CDR3 has 12 residues. The J gene is TRBJ1-1, the V gene TRBV5-1, with a tentative D call TRBD1 (6 bases). This clonotype was sampled from a man at least 80 years old in good health. Material: blood. CDR3 in amino acids: CASSPTGSEAFF. The CDR3 DNA follows: TGCGCCAGCAGCCCGACAGGTTCGGAAGCTTTCTTT.